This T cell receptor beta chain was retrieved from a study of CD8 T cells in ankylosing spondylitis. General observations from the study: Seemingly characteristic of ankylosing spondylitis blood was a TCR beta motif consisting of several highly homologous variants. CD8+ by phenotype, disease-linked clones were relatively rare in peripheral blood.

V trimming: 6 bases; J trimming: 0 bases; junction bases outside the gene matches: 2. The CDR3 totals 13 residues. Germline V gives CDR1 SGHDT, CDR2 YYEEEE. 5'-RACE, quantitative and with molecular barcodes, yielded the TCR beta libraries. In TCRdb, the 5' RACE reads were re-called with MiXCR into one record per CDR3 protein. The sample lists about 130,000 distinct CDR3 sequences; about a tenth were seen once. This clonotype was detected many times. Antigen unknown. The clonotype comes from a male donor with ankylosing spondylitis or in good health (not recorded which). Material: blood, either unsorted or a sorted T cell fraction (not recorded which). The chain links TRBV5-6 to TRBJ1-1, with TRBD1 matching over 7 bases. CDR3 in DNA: TGTGCCAGCACCGGGACAGTGAACACTGAAGCTTTCTTT. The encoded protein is CASTGTVNTEAFF.